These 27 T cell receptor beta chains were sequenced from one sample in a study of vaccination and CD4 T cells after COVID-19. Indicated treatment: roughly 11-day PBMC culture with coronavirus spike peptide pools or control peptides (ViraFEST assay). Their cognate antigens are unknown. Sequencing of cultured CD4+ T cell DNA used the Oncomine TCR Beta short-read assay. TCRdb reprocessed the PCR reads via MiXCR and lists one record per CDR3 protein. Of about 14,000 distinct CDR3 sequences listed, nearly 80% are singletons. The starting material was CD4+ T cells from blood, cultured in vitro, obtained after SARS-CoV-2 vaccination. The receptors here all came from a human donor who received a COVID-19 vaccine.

In nucleotides, the CDR3 is TGTGCCAGCAGCTTGTTAGGACAGGATAGCAATCAGCCCCAGCATTTT. Translation gives CASSLLGQDSNQPQHF. The genes are TRBV5-5 and TRBJ1-5; 7 bases line up with TRBD1. V dropped 1 base and J dropped 0; count of bases not matched to a gene: 4. The CDR3 consists of 16 residues. Germline values: CDR1 SGHKS, CDR2 YYEKEE (reference sequence).

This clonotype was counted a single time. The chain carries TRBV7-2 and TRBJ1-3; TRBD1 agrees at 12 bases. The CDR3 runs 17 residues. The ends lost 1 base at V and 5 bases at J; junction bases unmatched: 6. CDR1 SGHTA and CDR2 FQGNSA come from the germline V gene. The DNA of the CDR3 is TGTGCCAGCAGCTTAGACGCCGGGACAGGGGGCCGAAACACCATATATTTT. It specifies CASSLDAGTGGRNTIYF.

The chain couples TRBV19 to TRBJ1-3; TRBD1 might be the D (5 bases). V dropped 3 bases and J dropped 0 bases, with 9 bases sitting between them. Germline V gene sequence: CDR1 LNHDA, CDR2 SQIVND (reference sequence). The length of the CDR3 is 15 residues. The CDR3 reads CASSMGQSSGNTIYF. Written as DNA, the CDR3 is TGTGCCAGTAGTATGGGGCAGAGCTCTGGAAACACCATATATTTT.

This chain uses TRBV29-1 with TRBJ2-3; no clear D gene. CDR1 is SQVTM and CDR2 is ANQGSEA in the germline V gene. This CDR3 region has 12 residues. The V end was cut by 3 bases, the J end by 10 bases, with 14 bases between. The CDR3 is CSVETSTRAQYF. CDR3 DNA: TGCAGCGTTGAGACATCTACCCGAGCGCAGTATTTT.

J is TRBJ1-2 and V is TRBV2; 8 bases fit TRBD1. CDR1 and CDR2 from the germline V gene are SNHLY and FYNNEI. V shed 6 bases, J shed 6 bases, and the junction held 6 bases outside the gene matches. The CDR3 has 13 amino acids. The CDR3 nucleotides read TGTGCCAGCAGGAAAACGACAGGGGATGGCTACACCTTC. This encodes CASRKTTGDGYTF.

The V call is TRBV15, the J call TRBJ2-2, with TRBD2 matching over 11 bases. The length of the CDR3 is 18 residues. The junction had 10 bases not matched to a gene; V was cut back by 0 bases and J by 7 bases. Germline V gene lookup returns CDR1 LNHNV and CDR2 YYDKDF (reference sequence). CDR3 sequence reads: CATSRDLPSGGRSGELFF. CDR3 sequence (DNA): TGTGCCACCAGCAGAGATCTTCCTAGCGGGGGGCGTAGCGGGGAGCTGTTTTTT.

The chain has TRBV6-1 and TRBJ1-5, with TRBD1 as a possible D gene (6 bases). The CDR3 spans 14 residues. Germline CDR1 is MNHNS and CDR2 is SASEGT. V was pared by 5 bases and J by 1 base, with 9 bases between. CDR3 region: CASSHGQSNQPQHF. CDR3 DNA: TGTGCCAGCAGTCACGGACAGAGCAATCAGCCCCAGCATTTT.

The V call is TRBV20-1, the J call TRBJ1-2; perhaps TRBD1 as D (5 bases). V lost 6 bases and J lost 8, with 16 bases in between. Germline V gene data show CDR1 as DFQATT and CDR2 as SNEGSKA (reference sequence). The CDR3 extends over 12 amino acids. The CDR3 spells CSALRQGGGYTF. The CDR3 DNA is TGCAGTGCCCTACGTCAGGGCGGGGGCTACACCTTC.

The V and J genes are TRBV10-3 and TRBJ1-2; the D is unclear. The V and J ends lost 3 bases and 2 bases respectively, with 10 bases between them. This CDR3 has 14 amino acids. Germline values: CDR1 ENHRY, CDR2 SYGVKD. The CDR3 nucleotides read TGTGCCATCAGTGACATGGCGGGAAACTATGGCTACACCTTC. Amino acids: CAISDMAGNYGYTF.

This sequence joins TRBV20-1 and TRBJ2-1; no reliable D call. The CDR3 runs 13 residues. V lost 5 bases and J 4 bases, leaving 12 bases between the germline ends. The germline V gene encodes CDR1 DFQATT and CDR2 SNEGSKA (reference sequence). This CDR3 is CSARRPGYNEQFF. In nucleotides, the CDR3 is TGCAGTGCTCGTCGACCGGGTTACAATGAGCAGTTCTTC.

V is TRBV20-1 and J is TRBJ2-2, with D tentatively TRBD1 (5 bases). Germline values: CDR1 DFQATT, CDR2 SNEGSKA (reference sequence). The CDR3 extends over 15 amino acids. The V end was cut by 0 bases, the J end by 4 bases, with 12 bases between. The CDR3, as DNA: TGCAGTGCTAGAGATGTCTCAGGGCCCACCGGGGAGCTGTTTTTT. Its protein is CSARDVSGPTGELFF.

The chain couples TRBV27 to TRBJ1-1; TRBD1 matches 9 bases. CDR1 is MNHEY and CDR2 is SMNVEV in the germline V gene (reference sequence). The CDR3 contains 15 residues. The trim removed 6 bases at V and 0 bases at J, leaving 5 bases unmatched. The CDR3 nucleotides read TGTGCCAGCAGGAGACAGGGGGGGATGAACACTGAAGCTTTCTTT. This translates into CASRRQGGMNTEAFF.

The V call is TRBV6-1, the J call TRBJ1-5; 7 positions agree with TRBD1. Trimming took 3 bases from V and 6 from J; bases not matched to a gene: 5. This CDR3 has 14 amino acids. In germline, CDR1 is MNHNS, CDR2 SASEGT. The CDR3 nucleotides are TGTGCCAGCAGTGAGAGTCAGGGGGGTCAGCCCCAGCATTTT. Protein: CASSESQGGQPQHF.

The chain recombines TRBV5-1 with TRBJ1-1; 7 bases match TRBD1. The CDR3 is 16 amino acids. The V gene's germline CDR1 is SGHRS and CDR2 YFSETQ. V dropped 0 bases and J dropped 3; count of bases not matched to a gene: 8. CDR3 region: CASSLAGTEPYTEAFF. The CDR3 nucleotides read TGCGCCAGCAGCTTGGCTGGGACAGAACCATACACTGAAGCTTTCTTT. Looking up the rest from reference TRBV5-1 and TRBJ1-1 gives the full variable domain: KAGVTQTPRYLIKTRGQQVTLSCSPISGHRSVSWYQQTPGQGLQFLFEYFSETQRNKGNFPGRFSGRQFSNSRSEMNVSTLELGDSALYLCASSLAGTEPYTEAFFGQGTRLTVV.

CDR3 in amino acids: CASTPDPGHDYGYTF. CDR3 nucleotides: TGTGCCAGCACCCCGGACCCGGGACACGACTATGGCTACACCTTC. The gene calls are TRBV12-3 or TRBV12-4 and TRBJ1-2, with a weak D call TRBD1 (6 bases). This CDR3 comprises 15 residues. V was cut by 7 bases and J by 3 bases, with 18 bases left in between.

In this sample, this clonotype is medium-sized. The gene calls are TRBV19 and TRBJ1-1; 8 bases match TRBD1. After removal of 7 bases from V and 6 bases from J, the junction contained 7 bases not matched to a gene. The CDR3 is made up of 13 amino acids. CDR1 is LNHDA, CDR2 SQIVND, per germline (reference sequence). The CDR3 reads CASTGGRTSEAFF. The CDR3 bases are TGTGCCAGTACAGGGGGCCGGACATCTGAAGCTTTCTTT.

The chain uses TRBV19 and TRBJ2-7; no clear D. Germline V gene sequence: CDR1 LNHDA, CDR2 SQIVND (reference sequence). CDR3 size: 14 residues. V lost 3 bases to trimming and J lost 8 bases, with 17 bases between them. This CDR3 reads CASSMNTPGTKQYF. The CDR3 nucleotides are TGTGCCAGTAGTATGAATACCCCAGGCACGAAGCAGTACTTC.

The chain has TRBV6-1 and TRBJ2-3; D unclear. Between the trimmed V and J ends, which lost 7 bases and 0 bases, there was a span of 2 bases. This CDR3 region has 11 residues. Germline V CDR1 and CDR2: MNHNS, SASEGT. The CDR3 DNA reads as TGTGCCAGCACCAGCACAGATACGCAGTATTTT. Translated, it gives CASTSTDTQYF.

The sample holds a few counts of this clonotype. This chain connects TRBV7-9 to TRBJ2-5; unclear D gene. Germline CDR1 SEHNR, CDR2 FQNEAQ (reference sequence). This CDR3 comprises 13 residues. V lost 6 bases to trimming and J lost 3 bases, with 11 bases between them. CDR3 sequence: CASSPPAEETQYF. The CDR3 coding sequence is TGTGCCAGCAGTCCGCCGGCCGAAGAGACCCAGTACTTC.

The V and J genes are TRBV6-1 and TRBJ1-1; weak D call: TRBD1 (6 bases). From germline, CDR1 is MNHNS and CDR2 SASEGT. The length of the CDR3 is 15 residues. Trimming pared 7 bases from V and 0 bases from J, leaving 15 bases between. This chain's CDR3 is CASKGQGLVNTEAFF. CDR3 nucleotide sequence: TGTGCCAGCAAAGGGCAGGGGCTGGTGAACACTGAAGCTTTCTTT.

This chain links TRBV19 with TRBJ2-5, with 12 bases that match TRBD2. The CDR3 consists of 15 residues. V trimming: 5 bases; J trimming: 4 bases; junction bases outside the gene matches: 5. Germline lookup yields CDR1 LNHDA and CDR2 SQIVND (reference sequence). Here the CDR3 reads CASSPRTSGAETQYF. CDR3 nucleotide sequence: TGTGCCAGTAGTCCCCGGACTAGCGGGGCAGAGACCCAGTACTTC.

The CDR3 protein is CASSVRQGPSSYNSPLHF. The CDR3 DNA reads as TGTGCCAGCAGTGTACGACAGGGGCCAAGCTCCTATAATTCACCCCTCCACTTT. The J gene is TRBJ1-6, the V gene TRBV27; 8 bases fit TRBD1. The CDR3 extends over 18 amino acids. Germline CDR1 reads MNHEY; CDR2 reads SMNVEV (reference sequence). V dropped 5 bases and J dropped 0; count of bases not matched to a gene: 9.

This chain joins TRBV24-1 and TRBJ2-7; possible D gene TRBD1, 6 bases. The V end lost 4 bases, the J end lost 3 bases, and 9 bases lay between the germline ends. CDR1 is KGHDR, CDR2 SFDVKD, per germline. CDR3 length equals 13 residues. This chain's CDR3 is CATSDPGHYEQYF. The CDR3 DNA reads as TGTGCCACCAGTGACCCGGGACACTACGAGCAGTACTTC.

The CDR3 sequence: CASSDGSLGDGIDQPQHF. The CDR3 DNA sequence: TGTGCCAGCAGTGATGGGTCTTTGGGGGACGGCATCGATCAGCCCCAGCATTTT. The chain is built from TRBV6-1 and TRBJ1-5; maybe TRBD1 (5 bases). Per germline, CDR1 MNHNS and CDR2 SASEGT. V was clipped by 3 bases and J by 5 bases, with 23 bases between them. The CDR3 is 18 amino acids.

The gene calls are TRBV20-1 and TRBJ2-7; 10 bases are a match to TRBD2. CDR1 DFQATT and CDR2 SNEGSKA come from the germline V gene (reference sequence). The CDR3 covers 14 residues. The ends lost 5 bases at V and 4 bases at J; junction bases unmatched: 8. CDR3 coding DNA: TGCAGTGCTTCAAAGGTGACTAGCGGGTACGAGCAGTACTTC. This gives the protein CSASKVTSGYEQYF.

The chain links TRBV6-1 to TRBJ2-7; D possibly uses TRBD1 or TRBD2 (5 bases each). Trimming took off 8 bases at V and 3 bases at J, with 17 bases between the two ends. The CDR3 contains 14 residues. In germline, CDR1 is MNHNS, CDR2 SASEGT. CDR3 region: CASGASPGGYEQYF. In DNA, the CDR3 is TGTGCCAGCGGGGCCTCCCCTGGGGGCTACGAGCAGTACTTC.

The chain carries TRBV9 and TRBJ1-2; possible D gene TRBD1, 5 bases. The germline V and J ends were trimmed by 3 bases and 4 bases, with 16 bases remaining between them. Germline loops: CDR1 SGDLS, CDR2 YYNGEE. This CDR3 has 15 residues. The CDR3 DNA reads TGTGCCAGCAGCGGTTCGGCAGGGCTCGGCTATGGCTACACCTTC. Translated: CASSGSAGLGYGYTF. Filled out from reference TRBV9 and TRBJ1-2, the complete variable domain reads DSGVTQTPKHLITATGQRVTLRCSPRSGDLSVYWYQQSLDQGLQFLIQYYNGEERAKGNILERFSAQQFPDLHSELNLSSLELGDSALYFCASSGSAGLGYGYTFGSGTRLTVV.